Presented here are 9 T cell receptor beta chains from one specimen sequenced in a study of spatial heterogeneity in lung cancer. Stated time point: blood at routine non-recurrence follow-up after resection. TCRdb recomputed calls from the 5' RACE reads with MiXCR, one row per CDR3 protein. Of some 30,000 distinct CDR3 sequences in the sample, over 5% are singletons; the top ten hold 24%. The starting material was PBMCs, obtained at follow-up. The receptors come from a female donor with early-stage non-small cell lung cancer.

By frequency in the sample, this clonotype is medium-sized. The chain recombines TRBV7-6 with TRBJ1-1, with D possibly matching TRBD1 (5 bases). V was shortened by 1 base and J by 4 bases, with 13 bases between the two germline ends. The CDR3 totals 15 residues. CDR1 is SGHVS, CDR2 FNYEAQ, per germline. The CDR3 reads CASSLVAGSGTEAFF. The CDR3, as DNA: TGTGCCAGCAGCTTAGTCGCAGGGTCGGGCACTGAAGCTTTCTTT.

This clonotype came up many times. The chain uses TRBV2 and TRBJ1-2; D is possibly TRBD1 (5 bases). With 2 bases removed from V and 8 bases from J, the gap between germline ends came to 12 bases. From germline, CDR1 is SNHLY and CDR2 FYNNEI. This CDR3 spans 13 amino acids. The CDR3 reads CASSERGTGGYTF. CDR3 coding DNA: TGTGCCAGCAGTGAAAGGGGTACGGGCGGCTACACCTTC.

This clonotype was found many times. The V call is TRBV12-3 or TRBV12-4, the J call TRBJ1-2; TRBD1 aligns across 8 bases. V dropped 7 bases and J dropped 8; count of bases not matched to a gene: 12. There are 14 residues in the CDR3. The CDR3 loop reads CASNSPGQAEGYTF. CDR3 bases: TGTGCCAGCAACTCCCCGGGACAGGCTGAGGGCTACACCTTC.

This clonotype was seen at least ten times. CDR3 amino acids: CSAQRTSQETQYF. CDR3 in DNA: TGCAGTGCCCAGAGGACAAGCCAAGAGACCCAGTACTTC. The chain combines TRBV20-1 with TRBJ2-5, with D possibly matching TRBD1 (5 bases). V was cut by 6 bases and J by 1 base, with 12 bases left in between. The CDR3 totals 13 residues. Germline V lookup: CDR1 DFQATT, CDR2 SNEGSKA (reference sequence).

This clonotype was found many times. The V call is TRBV7-3, the J call TRBJ2-1, with 8 bases identical to TRBD2. Germline V CDR1 and CDR2: SGHTA, FQGTGA. The CDR3 is 14 residues long. V gave up 5 bases and J gave up 6 bases; unmatched junction bases: 6. Here the CDR3 reads CASSPSGRGNEQFF. The DNA for the CDR3 is TGTGCCAGCAGCCCCAGCGGGAGAGGCAATGAGCAGTTCTTC.

The sample holds many counts of this clonotype. The CDR3 reads CASSKREGLNNEQFF. The CDR3 DNA sequence: TGTGCCAGCAGTAAAAGAGAGGGCCTCAACAATGAGCAGTTCTTC. This sequence joins TRBV12-3 or TRBV12-4 and TRBJ2-1, with a tentative D call TRBD2 (5 bases). The CDR3 totals 15 residues. Trimming pared 5 bases from V and 5 bases from J, leaving 16 bases between.

This clonotype showed up many times. This chain connects TRBV6-1 to TRBJ2-1, with TRBD1 as a possible D gene (5 bases). This CDR3 comprises 14 residues. Germline CDR1 is MNHNS and CDR2 is SASEGT. Trimming took 2 bases from V and 4 from J, leaving 9 bases between them. The CDR3 region is CASSELGQYNEQFF. DNA of the CDR3: TGTGCCAGCAGTGAACTGGGGCAATACAATGAGCAGTTCTTC.

This clonotype was observed at least ten times. The chain's CDR3 is CASSLSWGQRDEQYF. CDR3 bases: TGCGCCAGCAGCTTGTCATGGGGCCAAAGAGACGAGCAGTACTTC. The rearrangement links TRBV5-1 to TRBJ2-7; D is perhaps TRBD1 (5 bases). The V end was cut by 1 base, the J end by 5 bases, with 16 bases between. From germline, CDR1 is SGHRS and CDR2 YFSETQ. The CDR3 is made up of 15 amino acids.

The chain is built from TRBV6-5 and TRBJ2-1, with D hard to call. Germline CDR1 MNHEY, CDR2 SVGAGI. Trimming removed 0 bases at V and 4 bases at J, with 10 bases between. The CDR3 runs 15 residues. Here the CDR3 reads CASSYSIGSYNEQFF. The CDR3 DNA follows: TGTGCCAGCAGTTACTCCATTGGGTCATACAATGAGCAGTTCTTC.